One and the same sample provided the 24 T cell receptor beta chains below, sequenced in a study of T cell responses to AZD1222 COVID-19 vaccine. Measured with immunoSEQ multiplex PCR; TCRdb has only the in-frame clones, and not every one. Here the sample spans about 130,000 clones, around nine tenths being singletons. Sequencing was performed on peripheral blood, taken 28 days after the second AZD1222 dose. Receptors originate from an adult who received the AZD1222 COVID-19 vaccine.

The rearrangement uses TRBV7-4 and TRBJ2-3; 15 bases match TRBD2. The junction had 11 bases not matched to a gene; V was cut back by 1 base and J by 6 bases. The CDR3 runs 19 residues. Germline V CDR1 and CDR2: SGHVT, SQSDAQ. CDR3 residues: CASSLVGLAGGPVEDTQYF. Written as DNA, the CDR3 is TGTGCCAGCAGCTTAGTAGGACTAGCGGGGGGGCCGGTCGAGGATACGCAGTATTTT.

The chain is built from TRBV7-9 and TRBJ2-1, with D hard to call. Looked up from germline, CDR1 is SEHNR and CDR2 is FQNEAQ (reference sequence). This CDR3 is 16 amino acids long. V was trimmed by 5 bases and J by 4 bases, leaving 18 bases between them. The CDR3 here is CASSPTRLGVYNEQFF. Written as DNA, the CDR3 is TGTGCCAGCAGCCCCACCCGGCTAGGAGTTTACAATGAGCAGTTCTTC.

The genes are TRBV5-4 and TRBJ1-1, with D hard to call. The CDR3 is 14 amino acids. Between the trimmed V and J ends, which lost 1 base and 2 bases, there was a span of 9 bases. Germline V lookup: CDR1 SGHNT, CDR2 YYREEE (reference sequence). CDR3: CASSLWHTNTEAFF. DNA for the CDR3: TGTGCCAGCAGCTTGTGGCATACAAACACTGAAGCTTTCTTT.

This chain's CDR3 is CASSLSSGTGTYEQYF. Here the CDR3 DNA reads TGTGCCAGCAGTTTATCTTCCGGGACAGGGACCTACGAGCAGTACTTC. The V gene is TRBV27, the J gene TRBJ2-7, with TRBD1 matching 9 bases. CDR1 is MNHEY, CDR2 SMNVEV, per germline (reference sequence). V gave up 0 bases and J gave up 2 bases; unmatched junction bases: 5. The CDR3 length is 16 residues.

The chain uses TRBV20-1 and TRBJ2-3; 11 positions match TRBD1. The CDR3 is made up of 16 amino acids. Trimming took 3 bases from V and 2 from J; bases not matched to a gene: 7. CDR1 and CDR2 from the germline V gene are DFQATT and SNEGSKA (reference sequence). Written as DNA, the CDR3 is TGCAGTGCTAGTGGCGGGACAGGGGGGGTCACAGATACGCAGTATTTT. Residues: CSASGGTGGVTDTQYF.

The sample holds one count of this clone. This rearrangement joins TRBV18 to TRBJ2-1; TRBD2 agrees at 8 bases. The CDR3 length is 16 residues. Germline CDR1 KGHSH, CDR2 LQKENI. V shed 3 bases and J 4 bases; nucleotides not matched to a gene: 8. Here the CDR3 DNA reads TGTGCCAGCTCACCGCCGGGACTAGGATATTACAATGAGCAGTTCTTC. Translating it yields CASSPPGLGYYNEQFF.

This clone showed up just a few times. The chain carries TRBV6-1 and TRBJ1-1; 9 bases map to TRBD1. Germline lookup yields CDR1 MNHNS and CDR2 SASEGT. V lost 1 base, J lost 7 bases, and 7 bases stayed unmatched. This CDR3 spans 15 amino acids. CDR3: CASSEVRGQGREAFF. CDR3 sequence (DNA): TGTGCCAGCAGTGAAGTTCGGGGACAGGGACGTGAAGCTTTCTTT.

This clone was detected a few times. The genes are TRBV7-7 and TRBJ2-5, with no clear D. CDR1 and CDR2 from the germline V gene are SSHAT and FNYEAQ (reference sequence). This CDR3 is 15 amino acids long. The ends were cut back, 0 bases at V and 1 base at J, with 9 bases in the middle. The CDR3 DNA reads as TGTGCCAGCAGCTTAGCGACCCACGGCCAAGAGACCCAGTACTTC. Amino acid sequence: CASSLATHGQETQYF.

The chain joins TRBV6-4 to TRBJ2-1, with 12 bases aligning to TRBD2. With V trimmed by 5 bases and J by 4 bases, 3 bases remained unmatched. Germline CDR1 is MRHNA and CDR2 is SNTAGT. The CDR3 runs 15 residues. The CDR3 bases are TGTGCCAGCAGTCCCCTAGCGGGAGGGTACAATGAGCAGTTCTTC. This encodes CASSPLAGGYNEQFF.

This chain uses TRBV7-6 with TRBJ2-2; TRBD2 matches at 15 bases. The CDR3 contains 18 residues. The germline V gene has CDR1 SGHVS and CDR2 FNYEAQ. The V segment lost 4 bases and the J segment 0 bases; nucleotides outside the gene matches: 3. For the CDR3, the DNA is TGTGCCAGCAGCTCCGGGACTAGCGGGGGGCCGAACACCGGGGAGCTGTTTTTT. Its protein is CASSSGTSGGPNTGELFF.

The chain couples TRBV27 to TRBJ2-5, with D unresolved. Between the trimmed V and J ends, which lost 6 bases and 5 bases, there was a span of 16 bases. The CDR3 has 14 residues. The germline CDR1 and CDR2 sequences are MNHEY and SMNVEV (reference sequence). This chain's CDR3 is CASSQTSSRETQYF. The CDR3 DNA reads TGTGCCAGCAGCCAGACTTCTTCCCGTGAGACCCAGTACTTC.

The chain recombines TRBV5-6 with TRBJ1-5; 10 positions agree with TRBD1. The germline V gene has CDR1 SGHDT and CDR2 YYEEEE. The ends lost 4 bases at V and 6 bases at J; junction bases unmatched: 7. The CDR3 extends over 15 amino acids. The CDR3 nucleotides read TGTGCCAGCAGCCGGGGACAGGGGATAATTCAGCCCCAGCATTTT. Protein sequence: CASSRGQGIIQPQHF.

The V gene is TRBV7-9, the J gene TRBJ2-5; TRBD1 aligns across 8 bases. CDR3 length: 15 amino acids. Germline CDR1 reads SEHNR; CDR2 reads FQNEAQ (reference sequence). Trimming at V came to 5 bases and at J to 5 bases, leaving 10 bases not matched to a gene. In nucleotides, the CDR3 is TGTGCCAGCAGCGCCCTTACAGGGGGTCGGGAGACCCAGTACTTC. Its protein product is CASSALTGGRETQYF.

The rearrangement links TRBV5-1 to TRBJ2-3; possibly TRBD1 for D (6 bases). CDR3 length: 14 amino acids. The germline V gene has CDR1 SGHRS and CDR2 YFSETQ. Trimming took off 4 bases at V and 7 bases at J, with 16 bases between the two ends. The CDR3 spells CASSVQGPLNTQYF. The CDR3 nucleotides read TGCGCCAGCAGCGTACAGGGACCTCTGAATACGCAGTATTTT. The full variable domain, its missing parts supplied by reference TRBV5-1 and TRBJ2-3, is KAGVTQTPRYLIKTRGQQVTLSCSPISGHRSVSWYQQTPGQGLQFLFEYFSETQRNKGNFPGRFSGRQFSNSRSEMNVSTLELGDSALYLCASSVQGPLNTQYFGPGTRLTVL.

This chain connects TRBV28 to TRBJ1-6; TRBD1 is a possible D gene (5 bases). Germline V gene sequence: CDR1 MDHEN, CDR2 SYDVKM. The V and J ends lost 2 bases and 9 bases respectively, with 14 bases between them. The CDR3 runs to 15 residues. CDR3 residues: CASSLRAGRGSPLHF. As DNA, the CDR3 is TGTGCCAGCAGTTTAAGGGCAGGGAGGGGTTCACCCCTCCACTTT.

The chain carries TRBV4-1 and TRBJ2-2, with no clear D. The germline CDR1 and CDR2 sequences are MGHRA and YSYEKL. Trimming stripped 3 bases from V and 3 bases from J, with 20 bases between. The CDR3 consists of 18 residues. CDR3 sequence: CASSHSPLRKEDTGELFF. The DNA for the CDR3 is TGCGCCAGCAGCCATTCTCCGTTACGAAAAGAGGACACCGGGGAGCTGTTTTTT.

J is TRBJ2-5 and V is TRBV5-1, with D perhaps TRBD1 (5 bases). CDR3 length equals 17 residues. Germline V gene data show CDR1 as SGHRS and CDR2 as YFSETQ. Trimming left V 0 bases short and J 4 bases short, with 19 bases between. CDR3 loop: CASSLEGLERFGETQYF. For the CDR3, the DNA is TGCGCCAGCAGCTTGGAGGGGCTAGAACGGTTTGGAGAGACCCAGTACTTC.

The rearrangement uses TRBV19 and TRBJ1-4; D is unclear. Germline values: CDR1 LNHDA, CDR2 SQIVND (reference sequence). Trimming removed 0 bases from V and 0 bases from J, with 5 bases in between. The CDR3 sequence is 15 residues long. CDR3 amino acids: CASSIEGATNEKLFF. Here the CDR3 DNA reads TGTGCCAGTAGTATAGAAGGTGCAACTAATGAAAAACTGTTTTTT.

This clone was counted once. V and J are TRBV5-4 and TRBJ2-7, with D hard to call. CDR1 and CDR2 from the germline V gene are SGHNT and YYREEE (reference sequence). Trimming left V 0 bases short and J 0 bases short, with 4 bases between. The CDR3 length is 13 residues. CDR3 loop: CASSLDGSYEQYF. The CDR3 nucleotides are TGTGCCAGCAGCTTGGACGGCTCCTACGAGCAGTACTTC.

This clone was seen more than once but under ten times. The V gene is TRBV5-4, the J gene TRBJ1-4; D ambiguous. CDR1 is SGHNT and CDR2 is YYREEE in the germline V gene (reference sequence). The CDR3 totals 13 residues. Trimming shortened V by 2 bases and J by 8 bases, and 10 bases separated the two germline ends. CDR3 residues: CASSLGREEKLFF. CDR3 bases: TGTGCCAGCAGCTTAGGGCGTGAAGAAAAACTGTTTTTT. Using reference TRBV5-4 and TRBJ1-4 for the parts outside the CDR3, the full variable domain is ETGVTQSPTHLIKTRGQQVTLRCSSQSGHNTVSWYQQALGQGPQFIFQYYREEENGRGNFPPRFSGLQFPNYSSELNVNALELDDSALYLCASSLGREEKLFFGSGTQLSVL.

V is TRBV21-1 and J is TRBJ1-5; no check of the table's D call, TRBD1, against the DNA was made. TRBV21-1 is classified as a pseudogene. The length of the CDR3 is 18 residues. In DNA form, the CDR3 reads TGTGCCAGCAGCAAAGTCGGGACAGGGGGTGCCAGCGATCAGCCCCAGCATTTT. Its translation is CASSKVGTGGASDQPQHF.

The CDR3 DNA reads TGTGCCAGCAGCGAACCGGGACAGGGCTATGAAAAACTGTTTTTT. The encoded protein is CASSEPGQGYEKLFF. The chain links TRBV7-2 to TRBJ1-4, with TRBD1 matching 9 bases. CDR3 length: 15 amino acids. The V and J ends lost 5 bases and 6 bases, in that order; junction bases with no gene match: 7. The germline V gene has CDR1 SGHTA and CDR2 FQGNSA.

This sequence joins TRBV3-1 (or the pseudogene TRBV3-2) and TRBJ1-2, with no clear D. CDR3 length: 14 amino acids. V was trimmed by 6 bases and J by 4 bases, leaving 15 bases between them. The germline gives CDR1 LGHDT, CDR2 YNNKEL (reference sequence). The CDR3 is CASRPPGRAYGYTF. The CDR3 region has the DNA TGTGCCAGCAGGCCCCCAGGCCGGGCCTATGGCTACACCTTC.

The rearrangement uses TRBV5-8 and TRBJ1-5, with a tentative D call TRBD1 (5 bases). Germline V gives CDR1 SGHTS, CDR2 YDEGEE. This CDR3 has 14 residues. V was cut by 0 bases and J by 4 bases, with 8 bases left in between. The CDR3 protein is CASSLDRWNQPQHF. In DNA, the CDR3 is TGTGCCAGCAGCTTGGACAGGTGGAATCAGCCCCAGCATTTT.